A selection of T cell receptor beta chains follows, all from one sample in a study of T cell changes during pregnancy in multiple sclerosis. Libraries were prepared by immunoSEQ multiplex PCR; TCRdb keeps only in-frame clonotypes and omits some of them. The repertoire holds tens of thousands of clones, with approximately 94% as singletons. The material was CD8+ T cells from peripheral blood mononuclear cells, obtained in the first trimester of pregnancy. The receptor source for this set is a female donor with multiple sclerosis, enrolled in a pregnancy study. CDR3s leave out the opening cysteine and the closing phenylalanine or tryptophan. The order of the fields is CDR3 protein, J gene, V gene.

CDR3 protein: ASSSKQSSYEQY; J gene: TRBJ2-7; V gene: TRBV27
CDR3 protein: AISTKDQGLYGYT; J gene: TRBJ1-2; V gene: TRBV10-3
CDR3 protein: ASSLRRTSGRANYEQY; J gene: TRBJ2-7; V gene: TRBV28
CDR3 protein: ASSGQGDLVGYTGELF; J gene: TRBJ2-2; V gene: TRBV5-4
CDR3 protein: ATSRGRPRADTQY; J gene: TRBJ2-3; V gene: TRBV15
CDR3 protein: ASSPKGVVQNIQY; J gene: TRBJ2-4; V gene: TRBV11-2
CDR3 protein: ASSPDRGQLYEQY; J gene: TRBJ2-7; V gene: TRBV4-1
CDR3 protein: ASSLGIYTDSGYGYT; J gene: TRBJ1-2; V gene: TRBV11-2
CDR3 protein: ASSPGDQPQH; J gene: TRBJ1-5; V gene: TRBV7-9
CDR3 protein: ASRFPLAGGQETQY; J gene: TRBJ2-5; V gene: TRBV2
CDR3 protein: ASSMRGGTAPSFFYEQY; J gene: TRBJ2-7; V gene: TRBV19
CDR3 protein: ASSPLPTESLFTVHQPQH; J gene: TRBJ1-5; V gene: TRBV27
CDR3 protein: ASADLEHQPQH; J gene: TRBJ1-5; V gene: TRBV6-1
CDR3 protein: ASSLTGQGSSYEQY; J gene: TRBJ2-7; V gene: TRBV7-9
CDR3 protein: ASSPYMNQETQY; J gene: TRBJ2-5; V gene: TRBV27
CDR3 protein: ASSLVGGSNEQY; J gene: TRBJ2-7; V gene: TRBV7-2
CDR3 protein: ASSFRDRPVEQY; J gene: TRBJ2-7; V gene: TRBV27
CDR3 protein: ASSYFPGLDGEY; J gene: TRBJ2-7; V gene: TRBV6-6
CDR3 protein: ASSPQAGPRTDTQY; J gene: TRBJ2-3; V gene: TRBV5-1
CDR3 protein: ASSFGQGGNQPQH; J gene: TRBJ1-5; V gene: TRBV7-9
CDR3 protein: ASSPRGFEQF; J gene: TRBJ2-1; V gene: TRBV11-2
CDR3 protein: ASSPATGGTEAF; J gene: TRBJ1-1; V gene: TRBV4-1
CDR3 protein: ATSTTGAGELF; J gene: TRBJ2-2; V gene: TRBV15
CDR3 protein: ATTSGTGSYNEQF; J gene: TRBJ2-1; V gene: TRBV27
CDR3 protein: ASSRLAGSSSYNEQF; J gene: TRBJ2-1; V gene: TRBV7-9
CDR3 protein: SGTTGFAEAF; J gene: TRBJ1-1; V gene: TRBV29-1
CDR3 protein: ATKPDSSISYEQY; J gene: TRBJ2-7; V gene: TRBV15
CDR3 protein: ASSQVGGPGELF; J gene: TRBJ2-2; V gene: TRBV14
CDR3 protein: ASSGNRAGTGELF; J gene: TRBJ2-2; V gene: TRBV6-1
CDR3 protein: ASSLRGTGIYEQY; J gene: TRBJ2-7; V gene: TRBV7-2
CDR3 protein: ASSVTGPNEKLF; J gene: TRBJ1-4; V gene: TRBV7-9
CDR3 protein: ASSWAGMSFYEQY; J gene: TRBJ2-7; V gene: TRBV19
CDR3 protein: AISLNWGQSSYNEQF; J gene: TRBJ2-1; V gene: TRBV10-3